The 7 T cell receptor beta chains presented below share a single source sample, sequenced in a study of blood T cell repertoires in COVID-19. The table came from immunoSEQ multiplex PCR; TCRdb's copy has only in-frame clones and leaves some out. Of approximately 130,000 clones listed, approximately 90% are singletons. Source material: peripheral blood. Receptors were obtained from a man aged 65-85 years with active or convalescent COVID-19.

This chain uses TRBV5-6 with TRBJ2-7; maybe TRBD2 (5 bases). CDR3 length: 15 residues. Germline loops: CDR1 SGHDT, CDR2 YYEEEE. Trimming took off 4 bases at V and 0 bases at J, with 14 bases between the two ends. For the CDR3, the DNA is TGTGCCAGCAGCCCGGACCCGGGGTCCTCCTACGAGCAGTACTTC. Its translation is CASSPDPGSSYEQYF.

The gene calls are TRBV7-2 and TRBJ2-1, with a possible D match to TRBD2 (6 bases). Germline CDR1 reads SGHTA; CDR2 reads FQGNSA. The V end was cut by 1 base, the J end by 5 bases, with 15 bases between. CDR3 length: 16 residues. The CDR3: CASSLVSLGGNNEQFF. In DNA, the CDR3 is TGTGCCAGCAGCTTAGTCAGTCTTGGCGGGAACAATGAGCAGTTCTTC.

This clone came up once. The chain carries TRBV7-2 and TRBJ2-1; 10 bases agree with TRBD2. The CDR3 covers 15 residues. Germline lookup yields CDR1 SGHTA and CDR2 FQGNSA. Trimming removed 5 bases from V and 9 bases from J; junction bases left unmatched: 10. The CDR3 loop reads CASSGGAGGMTEQFF. CDR3 DNA sequence: TGTGCCAGCAGCGGCGGAGCGGGAGGGATGACTGAGCAGTTCTTC.

The chain has TRBV5-1 and TRBJ2-5; TRBD1 is a possible D gene (5 bases). From germline, CDR1 is SGHRS and CDR2 YFSETQ. Trimming cost V 0 bases and J 1 base, with 13 bases left between them. This CDR3 is built from 16 residues. The CDR3 here is CASSLDAWGSQETQYF. The CDR3 nucleotides are TGCGCCAGCAGCTTGGACGCCTGGGGCAGCCAAGAGACCCAGTACTTC.

The chain links TRBV6-4 to TRBJ1-5; D is perhaps TRBD1 (6 bases). The germline gives CDR1 MRHNA, CDR2 SNTAGT. The CDR3 runs 17 residues. Trimming stripped 8 bases from V and 0 bases from J, with 20 bases between. The CDR3 is CASPAPDRPYSNQPQHF. The CDR3 DNA reads TGTGCCAGCCCAGCCCCCGACAGGCCCTATAGCAATCAGCCCCAGCATTTT.

This clone was detected only a few times. The J gene is TRBJ2-3, the V gene TRBV19, with 9 bases lining up with TRBD1. Germline V gives CDR1 LNHDA, CDR2 SQIVND (reference sequence). V shed 4 bases, J shed 0 bases, and the junction held 11 bases outside the gene matches. The CDR3 spans 18 residues. CDR3 nucleotides: TGTGCCAGTAGTAAGGACAGGGGCCCCCTTTCTAGCACAGATACGCAGTATTTT. It specifies CASSKDRGPLSSTDTQYF.

The V gene is TRBV5-1, the J gene TRBJ2-3, with 9 bases that match TRBD1. The CDR3 runs 20 residues. Germline assignment: CDR1 SGHRS and CDR2 YFSETQ. J was trimmed by 4 bases and V by 4 bases; bases with no gene match: 22. DNA for the CDR3: TGCGCCAGCAGCCCTAAAACCGGGACAGGGTTGGGAGTTGGCCCAGATACGCAGTATTTT. Its protein is CASSPKTGTGLGVGPDTQYF.